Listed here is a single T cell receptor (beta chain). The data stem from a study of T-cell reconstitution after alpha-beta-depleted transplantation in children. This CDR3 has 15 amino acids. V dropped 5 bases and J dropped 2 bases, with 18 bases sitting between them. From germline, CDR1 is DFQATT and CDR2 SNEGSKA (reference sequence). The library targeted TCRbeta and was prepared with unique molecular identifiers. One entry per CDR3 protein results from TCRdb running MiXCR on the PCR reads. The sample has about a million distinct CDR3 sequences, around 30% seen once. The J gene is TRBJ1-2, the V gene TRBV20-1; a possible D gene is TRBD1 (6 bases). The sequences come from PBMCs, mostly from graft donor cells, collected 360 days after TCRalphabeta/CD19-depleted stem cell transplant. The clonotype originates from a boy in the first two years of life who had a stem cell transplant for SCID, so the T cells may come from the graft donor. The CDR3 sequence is CSAHPTTGPNYGYTF. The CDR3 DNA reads TGCAGTGCTCACCCCACGACAGGACCCAACTATGGCTACACCTTC.